The rows below give T cell receptor beta chains drawn from one sample of a study of T cell responses to AZD1222 COVID-19 vaccine. Repertoires were generated with immunoSEQ multiplex PCR, while TCRdb's copy carries only in-frame clones and drops some. The top ten hold over 6% of the sample, which has about 180,000 clones, around 88% seen once. The source was peripheral blood, collected on day 0 of AZD1222 vaccination. These receptors were taken from an adult in good health. The CDR3 runs from the conserved cysteine through the conserved F or W. The D gene is left open where the match is weak. For some rows the clone size is stated as once, few or many, or as a class when expanded; others skip it.

>NA|TRBV11-1|TRBJ2-7|TRBD1
CASSQDRPSYEQYF
TGTGCCAGCAGCCAGGACAGGCCCTCCTACGAGCAGTACTTC
>NA|TRBV25-1|TRBJ2-7|NA
CASTPGASEQYF
TGTGCCAGCACCCCAGGGGCGAGCGAGCAGTACTTC
>NA|TRBV4-3|TRBJ2-7|TRBD1
CASSQRDRGPYEQYF
TGCGCCAGCAGCCAAAGGGACAGGGGGCCCTACGAGCAGTACTTC
>once|TRBV12-3/TRBV12-4|TRBJ1-1|NA
CASRWGEDTEAFF
TGTGCCAGCCGTTGGGGGGAAGACACTGAAGCTTTCTTT
>NA|TRBV27|TRBJ1-6|NA
CASSLLGGNSPLHF
TGTGCCAGCAGTTTATTAGGGGGGAATTCACCCCTCCACTTT
>NA|TRBV5-4|TRBJ2-7|NA
CASSLSPGTEQYF
TGTGCCAGCAGCTTAAGTCCTGGGACCGAGCAGTACTTC
>once|TRBV10-2|TRBJ2-5|NA
CASSESSRGDSVRGNQYF
TGCGCCAGCAGTGAATCCTCTCGGGGGGACAGTGTTCGAGGGAACCAGTACTTC
>NA|TRBV11-2|TRBJ1-1|TRBD1
CASSLGGQGNTEAFF
TGTGCCAGCAGCTTAGGGGGACAGGGGAACACTGAAGCTTTCTTT
>NA|TRBV7-2|TRBJ2-3|TRBD2
CASAQAGGTDTQYF
TGTGCCAGCGCCCAAGCGGGGGGAACAGATACGCAGTATTTT
>NA|TRBV7-9|TRBJ2-1|NA
CASTPQGKSYNEQFF
TGTGCCAGCACCCCACAGGGCAAATCCTACAATGAGCAGTTCTTC
>NA|TRBV19|TRBJ1-2|NA
CASSPSYRGVGYGYTF
TGTGCCAGTAGTCCCTCATATCGGGGAGTGGGGTATGGCTACACCTTC
>NA|TRBV7-8|TRBJ1-6|NA
CASSLSGGKGSYNSPLHF
TGTGCCAGCAGCTTATCGGGGGGCAAGGGGTCCTATAATTCACCCCTCCACTTT
>once|TRBV15|TRBJ2-7|TRBD2
CATSRGGLAGGPGYEQYF
TGTGCCACCAGCAGAGGTGGACTAGCGGGGGGGCCAGGCTACGAGCAGTACTTC
>NA|TRBV3-1/TRBV3-2|TRBJ2-5|NA
CASSLRQPQETQYF
TGTGCCAGCAGCCTCCGACAACCCCAAGAGACCCAGTACTTC
>NA|TRBV28|TRBJ2-7|NA
CATLSYEQYF
TGTGCCACCTTGTCCTACGAGCAGTACTTC
>NA|TRBV25-1|TRBJ1-2|NA
CASGEVRGYTF
TGTGCCAGCGGAGAGGTTCGGGGCTACACCTTC
>NA|TRBV30|TRBJ1-6|NA
CAWNRGTGNSPLHF
TGTGCCTGGAATAGGGGAACTGGGAATTCACCCCTCCACTTT
>NA|TRBV19|TRBJ1-4|NA
CASIGPANEKLFF
TGTGCCAGTATCGGGCCCGCAAATGAAAAACTGTTTTTT
>NA|TRBV11-3|TRBJ2-7|TRBD1
CASSLSGQGEYEQYF
TGTGCCAGCAGCTTATCGGGACAGGGGGAATACGAGCAGTACTTC
>NA|TRBV9|TRBJ2-5|NA
CASSEGIGQRSETQYF
TGTGCCAGCAGCGAGGGGATTGGACAGAGGTCAGAGACCCAGTACTTC
>NA|TRBV13|TRBJ2-7|TRBD1
CASSFGTGLYEQYF
TGTGCCAGCAGCTTCGGGACAGGGCTCTACGAGCAGTACTTC
>NA|TRBV7-9|TRBJ2-1|NA
CASRLGTYNEQFF
TGTGCCAGCAGGCTTGGGACTTACAATGAGCAGTTCTTC
>NA|TRBV14|TRBJ1-2|NA
CASSQDRRANYGYTF
TGTGCCAGCAGCCAAGATCGTCGGGCCAACTATGGCTACACCTTC
>NA|TRBV6-1|TRBJ2-2|NA
CASSESRGVTGELFF
TGTGCCAGCAGTGAATCCAGGGGGGTCACCGGGGAGCTGTTTTTT
>NA|TRBV30|TRBJ1-4|NA
CAWSVQLPTNEKLFF
TGTGCCTGGAGTGTACAGCTCCCAACTAATGAAAAACTGTTTTTT
>once|TRBV27|TRBJ1-2|NA
CASSPDMRLANYGYTF
TGTGCCAGCAGTCCGGACATGAGATTAGCTAACTATGGCTACACCTTC
>NA|TRBV5-1|TRBJ2-1|NA
CASSLVSGREQFF
TGCGCCAGCAGCTTGGTGTCGGGGCGGGAGCAGTTCTTC
>NA|TRBV6-2/TRBV6-3|TRBJ2-7|NA
CASSYGREQYF
TGTGCCAGCAGTTACGGGCGCGAGCAGTACTTC
>NA|TRBV7-2|TRBJ1-2|NA
CASSSPGYGYTF
TGTGCCAGCAGCTCCCCGGGTTATGGCTACACCTTC
>NA|TRBV7-9|TRBJ1-5|NA
CASSLGTGMRPQHF
TGTGCCAGCAGCCTTGGGACGGGAATGAGGCCCCAGCATTTT
>NA|TRBV7-6|TRBJ2-7|TRBD1
CASSLGGTGGDEQYF
TGTGCCAGCAGCTTAGGAGGGACAGGGGGGGACGAGCAGTACTTC
>NA|TRBV11-2|TRBJ1-6|NA
CASSLRVGSPLHF
TGTGCCAGCAGCTTGCGGGTCGGGTCACCCCTCCACTTT
>NA|TRBV2|TRBJ1-5|NA
CASSREGTVGQPQHF
TGTGCCAGCAGTCGTGAAGGGACGGTTGGTCAGCCCCAGCATTTT
>once|TRBV2|TRBJ2-5|NA
CASSETGVLETQYF
TGTGCCAGCAGTGAGACGGGGGTCTTGGAGACCCAGTACTTC
>NA|TRBV5-1|TRBJ1-1|TRBD1
CASREQGAATEAFF
TGCGCCAGCAGGGAACAGGGGGCGGCCACTGAAGCTTTCTTT